A single sample gave rise to the 20 T cell receptor beta chains below, sequenced in a study of blood T cell repertoires in COVID-19. Generated by immunoSEQ multiplex PCR, the TCRdb table keeps only in-frame clones and is missing some. This repertoire shows around 100,000 clones, over 75% found once; its top ten account for about 7.4%. The specimen sequenced was peripheral blood. The receptors stem from a man aged 25-45 years in a cohort sampled during active COVID-19.

CDR3 protein: CASSPQTGRHTEAFF. CDR3 nucleotide sequence: TGTGCCAGCTCACCCCAGACAGGGCGTCACACTGAAGCTTTCTTT. The genes are TRBV18 and TRBJ1-1; 7 bases map to TRBD1. V shed 3 bases and J 3 bases; nucleotides not matched to a gene: 7. CDR1 and CDR2 from the germline V gene are KGHSH and LQKENI. The CDR3 runs 15 residues.

V is TRBV3-1 (or the pseudogene TRBV3-2) and J is TRBJ1-5; possible D gene TRBD1, 5 bases. The CDR3 runs 14 residues. Germline-derived CDR1 and CDR2 are LGHDT and YNNKEL (reference sequence). Trimming cost V 2 bases and J 5 bases, with 10 bases left between them. CDR3 DNA sequence: TGTGCCAGCAGCCAATCCGGGGGAGATCAGCCCCAGCATTTT. Protein: CASSQSGGDQPQHF.

About this clone: This sample also contains other DNA sequences that code for the same CDR3. The chain is built from TRBV30 and TRBJ2-5, with D possibly TRBD2 on 7 matching bases. Looked up from germline, CDR1 is GTSNPN and CDR2 is SVGIG (reference sequence). This CDR3 comprises 13 residues. Trimming removed 0 bases from V and 4 bases from J, with 9 bases in between. CDR3 protein: CAWSVGGGETQYF. The CDR3 region has the DNA TGTGCCTGGAGTGTAGGGGGGGGAGAGACCCAGTACTTC.

The V and J genes are TRBV6-6 and TRBJ2-3; D might be TRBD1 (5 bases). This CDR3 spans 15 amino acids. Per the germline V gene, CDR1 is MNHNY and CDR2 is SVGAGI (reference sequence). Trimming stripped 6 bases from V and 0 bases from J, with 13 bases between. The CDR3 protein is CASRGWTPSTDTQYF. DNA for the CDR3: TGTGCCAGCAGGGGTTGGACACCAAGCACAGATACGCAGTATTTT.

This clone was recorded once. The CDR3 DNA sequence: TGTGCCAGCAGTTTTCACGGACAGGGCCTTAATGATGAGCAGTTCTTC. Translating it yields CASSFHGQGLNDEQFF. The genes are TRBV28 and TRBJ2-1, with 8 bases matching TRBD1. V dropped 3 bases and J dropped 8; count of bases not matched to a gene: 12. The CDR3 consists of 16 residues. CDR1 MDHEN and CDR2 SYDVKM come from the germline V gene.

V is TRBV5-6 and J is TRBJ2-7, with D tentatively TRBD1 (6 bases). Per germline, CDR1 SGHDT and CDR2 YYEEEE. V was trimmed by 3 bases and J by 9 bases, leaving 19 bases between them. The CDR3 loop spans 14 amino acids. CDR3 sequence (DNA): TGTGCCAGCAGCTACGGACAGCCCGGGGTCGGGCAGTACTTC. Its translation: CASSYGQPGVGQYF.

V and J are TRBV6-5 and TRBJ2-5; 8 bases are a match to TRBD2. The CDR3 consists of 14 residues. Germline CDR1 and CDR2: MNHEY and SVGAGI. J was trimmed by 6 bases and V by 0 bases; bases with no gene match: 3. The CDR3 loop reads CASSYSGLGKTQYF. In DNA form, the CDR3 reads TGTGCCAGCAGTTACTCGGGACTAGGAAAGACCCAGTACTTC.

The chain has TRBV7-7 and TRBJ2-1; TRBD2 might be the D (7 bases). From germline, CDR1 is SSHAT and CDR2 FNYEAQ (reference sequence). Between the trimmed V and J ends, which lost 5 bases and 6 bases, there was a span of 14 bases. CDR3 length: 14 residues. DNA of the CDR3: TGTGCCAGCAGCGGGGGGGCCGCGGGCAATGAGCAGTTCTTC. It translates to CASSGGAAGNEQFF.

The rearrangement joins TRBV11-3 to TRBJ2-5, with TRBD2 matching 10 bases. V trimming: 3 bases; J trimming: 5 bases; junction bases outside the gene matches: 6. Germline CDR1 is SGHNT and CDR2 is YENEEA. CDR3 length equals 15 residues. This chain's CDR3 is CASSFGTSAGETQYF. The CDR3 nucleotides are TGTGCCAGCAGCTTCGGGACTAGCGCGGGGGAGACCCAGTACTTC.

The rearrangement links TRBV6-4 to TRBJ2-2; 7 bases are shared with TRBD1. Germline V gives CDR1 MRHNA, CDR2 SNTAGT. V was clipped by 6 bases and J by 6 bases; unmatched bases: 4. This CDR3 region has 13 residues. The CDR3 DNA follows: TGTGCCAGCAGAAGACAGGGCTCCGGGGAGCTGTTTTTT. Protein sequence: CASRRQGSGELFF.

V is TRBV7-6 and J is TRBJ2-1, with D unresolved. The CDR3 spans 11 residues. Trimming took off 5 bases at V and 7 bases at J, with 6 bases between the two ends. CDR1 and CDR2 from the germline V gene are SGHVS and FNYEAQ. CDR3 DNA sequence: TGTGCCAGCAGCCCCCAGAATGAGCAGTTCTTC. It translates to CASSPQNEQFF.

The chain carries TRBV2 and TRBJ2-5, with D possibly TRBD2 on 5 matching bases. The CDR3 spans 15 residues. V shed 0 bases and J shed 5 bases, with 13 bases lying between them. Looked up from germline, CDR1 is SNHLY and CDR2 is FYNNEI. The CDR3 is CASSEAPWRGETQYF. As DNA, the CDR3 is TGTGCCAGCAGTGAAGCGCCTTGGCGAGGGGAGACCCAGTACTTC.

The chain combines TRBV7-3 with TRBJ2-2, with TRBD1 matching over 8 bases. The CDR3 is 16 amino acids. V was clipped by 5 bases and J by 4 bases; unmatched bases: 9. Germline lookup yields CDR1 SGHTA and CDR2 FQGTGA. The CDR3 DNA follows: TGTGCCAGCAGCCCCCAGACAGGGGCGAGCACCGGGGAGCTGTTTTTT. This codes for CASSPQTGASTGELFF.

This clone was seen a single time. V and J are TRBV9 and TRBJ2-1, with 8 bases identical to TRBD2. Unmatched junction bases numbered 6, after V lost 2 bases and J lost 5 bases. The CDR3 totals 15 residues. Germline V gives CDR1 SGDLS, CDR2 YYNGEE. The CDR3 is CASSVTSGANNEQFF. For the CDR3, the DNA is TGTGCCAGCAGCGTCACTAGCGGCGCGAACAATGAGCAGTTCTTC.

V gene TRBV5-4 combines with J gene TRBJ1-1, with TRBD1 identical over 8 bases. The ends lost 4 bases at V and 4 bases at J; junction bases unmatched: 6. Germline-derived CDR1 and CDR2 are SGHNT and YYREEE (reference sequence). The CDR3 is made up of 14 amino acids. For the CDR3, the DNA is TGTGCCAGCAGCCTTACCACAGGGGGCACTGAAGCTTTCTTT. This codes for CASSLTTGGTEAFF.

This clone has just one count. The gene calls are TRBV19 and TRBJ1-2; 7 nucleotides match TRBD1. Trimming cost V 9 bases and J 8 bases; bases outside gene matches: 15. The germline V gene encodes CDR1 LNHDA and CDR2 SQIVND (reference sequence). The CDR3 totals 14 residues. As DNA, the CDR3 is TGTGCCAGCAAAACGGCGACAGGGATCACGGGCTACACCTTC. Protein sequence: CASKTATGITGYTF.

The chain has TRBV4-2 and TRBJ2-1; 8 bases are shared with TRBD2. The CDR3 runs to 20 residues. Germline lookup yields CDR1 LGHNA and CDR2 YNFKEQ. The junction had 23 bases not matched to a gene; V was cut back by 1 base and J by 9 bases. The CDR3 bases are TGTGCCAGCAGCCAAGGCCTTTCGATCTCGGGGGGGGGTTTAAAGGGTGAGCAGTTCTTC. This gives the protein CASSQGLSISGGGLKGEQFF.

This chain connects TRBV27 to TRBJ2-5; TRBD1 matches 9 bases. With V trimmed by 5 bases and J by 5 bases, 9 bases remained unmatched. Germline values: CDR1 MNHEY, CDR2 SMNVEV (reference sequence). There are 15 residues in the CDR3. The chain's CDR3 is CASSGGTGFWETQYF. In DNA form, the CDR3 reads TGTGCCAGCAGTGGGGGGACAGGGTTTTGGGAGACCCAGTACTTC.

The chain carries TRBV28 and TRBJ2-1; 11 bases align to TRBD2. The trim removed 7 bases at V and 7 bases at J, leaving 9 bases unmatched. Per the germline V gene, CDR1 is MDHEN and CDR2 is SYDVKM. The CDR3 loop spans 15 amino acids. The CDR3 sequence: CASTRWLAGGNEQFF. DNA of the CDR3: TGTGCCAGCACCCGGTGGCTAGCGGGGGGAAATGAGCAGTTCTTC.

The V and J genes are TRBV18 and TRBJ2-2; tentatively, D is TRBD1 (6 bases). V was clipped by 6 bases and J by 3 bases, with 11 bases between them. The CDR3 covers 14 residues. The germline gives CDR1 KGHSH, CDR2 LQKENI. The CDR3 region has the DNA TGTGCCAGCTCCGGACAGCGATACACCGGGGAGCTGTTTTTT. Amino acids: CASSGQRYTGELFF. Full variable domain (missing parts from reference TRBV18 and TRBJ2-2): NAGVMQNPRHLVRRRGQEARLRCSPMKGHSHVYWYRQLPEEGLKFMVYLQKENIIDESGMPKERFSAEFPKEGPSILRIQQVVRGDSAAYFCASSGQRYTGELFFGEGSRLTVL.